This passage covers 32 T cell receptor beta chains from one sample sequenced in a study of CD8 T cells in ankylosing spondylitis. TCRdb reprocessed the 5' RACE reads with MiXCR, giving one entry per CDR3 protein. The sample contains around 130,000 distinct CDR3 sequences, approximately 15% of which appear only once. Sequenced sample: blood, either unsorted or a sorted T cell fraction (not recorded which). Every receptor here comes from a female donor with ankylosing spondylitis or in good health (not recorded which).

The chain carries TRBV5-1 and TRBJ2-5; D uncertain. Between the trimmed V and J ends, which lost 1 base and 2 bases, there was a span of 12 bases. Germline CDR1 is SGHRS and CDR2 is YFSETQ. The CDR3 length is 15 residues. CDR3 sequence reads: CASSLFNPQQETQYF. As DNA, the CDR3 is TGCGCCAGCAGCTTGTTCAACCCCCAACAAGAGACCCAGTACTTC.

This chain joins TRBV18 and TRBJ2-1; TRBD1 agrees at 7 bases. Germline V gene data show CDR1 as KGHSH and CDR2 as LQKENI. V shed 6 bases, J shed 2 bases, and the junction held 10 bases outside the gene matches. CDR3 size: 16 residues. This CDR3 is CASSFDRAPTYNEQFF. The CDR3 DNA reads TGTGCCAGCTCTTTCGACAGGGCGCCCACCTACAATGAGCAGTTCTTC.

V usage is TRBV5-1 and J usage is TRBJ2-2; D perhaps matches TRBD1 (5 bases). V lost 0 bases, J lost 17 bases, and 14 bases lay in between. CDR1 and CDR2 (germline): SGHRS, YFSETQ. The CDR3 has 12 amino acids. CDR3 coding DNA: TGCGCCAGCAGCTTGGATCAGGGAACGGGTTTTTTT. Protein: CASSLDQGTGFF.

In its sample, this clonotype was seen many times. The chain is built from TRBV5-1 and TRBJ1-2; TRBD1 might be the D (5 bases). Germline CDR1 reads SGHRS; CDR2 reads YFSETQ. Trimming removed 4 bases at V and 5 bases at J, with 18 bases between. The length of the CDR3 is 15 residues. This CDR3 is CASSPDWDWFYGYTF. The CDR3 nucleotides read TGCGCCAGCAGCCCGGACTGGGACTGGTTTTATGGCTACACCTTC.

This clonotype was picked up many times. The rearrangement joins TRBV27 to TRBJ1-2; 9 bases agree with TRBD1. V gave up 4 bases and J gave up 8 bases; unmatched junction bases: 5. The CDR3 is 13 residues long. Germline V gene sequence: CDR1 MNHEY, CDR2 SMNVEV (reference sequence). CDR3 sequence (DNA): TGTGCCAGCAGTTGGGACAGGGCACGGGGCTACACCTTC. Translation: CASSWDRARGYTF.

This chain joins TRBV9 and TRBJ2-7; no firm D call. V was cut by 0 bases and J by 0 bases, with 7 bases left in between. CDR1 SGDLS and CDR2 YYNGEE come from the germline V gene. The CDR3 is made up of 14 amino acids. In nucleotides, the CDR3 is TGTGCCAGCAGCGTAGTGGCCGGCTCCTACGAGCAGTACTTC. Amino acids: CASSVVAGSYEQYF.

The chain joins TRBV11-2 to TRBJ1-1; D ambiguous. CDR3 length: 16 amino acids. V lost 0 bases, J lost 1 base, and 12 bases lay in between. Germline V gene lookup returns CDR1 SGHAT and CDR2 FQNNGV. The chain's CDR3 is CASSLEFGRANTEAFF. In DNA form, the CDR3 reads TGTGCCAGCAGCTTAGAGTTCGGACGGGCGAACACTGAAGCTTTCTTT.

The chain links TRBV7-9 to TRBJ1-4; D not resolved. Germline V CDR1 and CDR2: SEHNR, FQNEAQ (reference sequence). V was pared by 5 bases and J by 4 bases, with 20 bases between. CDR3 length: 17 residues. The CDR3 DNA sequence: TGTGCCAGCAGCCAATTCGCGCTCGGCAGGCTTAATGAAAAACTGTTTTTT. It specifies CASSQFALGRLNEKLFF.

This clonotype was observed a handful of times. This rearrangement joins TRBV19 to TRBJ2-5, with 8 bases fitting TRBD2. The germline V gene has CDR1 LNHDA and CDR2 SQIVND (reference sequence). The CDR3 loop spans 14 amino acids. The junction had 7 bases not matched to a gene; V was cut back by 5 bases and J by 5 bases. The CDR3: CASSGGGSRETQYF. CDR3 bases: TGTGCCAGTAGTGGCGGGGGGTCCCGGGAGACCCAGTACTTC.

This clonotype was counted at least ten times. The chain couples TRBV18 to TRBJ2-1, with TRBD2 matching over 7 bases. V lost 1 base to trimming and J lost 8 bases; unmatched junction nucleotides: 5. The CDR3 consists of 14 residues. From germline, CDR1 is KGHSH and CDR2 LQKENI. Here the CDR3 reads CASSPQSREDEQFF. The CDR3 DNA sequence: TGTGCCAGCTCACCACAGTCCCGGGAGGATGAGCAGTTCTTC.

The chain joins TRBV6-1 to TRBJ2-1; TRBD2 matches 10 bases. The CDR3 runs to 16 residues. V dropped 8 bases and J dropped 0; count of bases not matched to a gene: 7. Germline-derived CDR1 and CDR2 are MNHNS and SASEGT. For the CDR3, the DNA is TGTGCCAGCCGATTTAGCGGGGGGCGCTCCTACAATGAGCAGTTCTTC. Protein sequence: CASRFSGGRSYNEQFF.

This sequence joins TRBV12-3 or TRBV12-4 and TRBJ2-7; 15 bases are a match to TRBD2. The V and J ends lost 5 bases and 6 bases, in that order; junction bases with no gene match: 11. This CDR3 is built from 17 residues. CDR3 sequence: CASSPRTSGRALGEQYF. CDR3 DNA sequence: TGTGCCAGCAGTCCTCGGACTAGCGGGAGGGCCTTAGGCGAGCAGTACTTC.

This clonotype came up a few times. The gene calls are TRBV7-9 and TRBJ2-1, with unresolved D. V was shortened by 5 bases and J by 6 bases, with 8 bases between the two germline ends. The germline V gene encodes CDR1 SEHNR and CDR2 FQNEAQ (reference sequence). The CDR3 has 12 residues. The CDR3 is CASSPASNEQFF. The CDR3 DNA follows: TGTGCCAGCAGCCCGGCCTCCAATGAGCAGTTCTTC. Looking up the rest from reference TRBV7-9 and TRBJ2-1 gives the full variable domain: DTGVSQNPRHKITKRGQNVTFRCDPISEHNRLYWYRQTLGQGPEFLTYFQNEAQLEKSRLLSDRFSAERPKGSFSTLEIQRTEQGDSAMYLCASSPASNEQFFGPGTRLTVL.

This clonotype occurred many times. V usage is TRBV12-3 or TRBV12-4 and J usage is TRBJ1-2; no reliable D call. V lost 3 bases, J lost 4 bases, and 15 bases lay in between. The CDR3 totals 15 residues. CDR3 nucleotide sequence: TGTGCCAGCAGTTTCGGGCAGATGATGTCCTATGGCTACACCTTC. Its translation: CASSFGQMMSYGYTF.

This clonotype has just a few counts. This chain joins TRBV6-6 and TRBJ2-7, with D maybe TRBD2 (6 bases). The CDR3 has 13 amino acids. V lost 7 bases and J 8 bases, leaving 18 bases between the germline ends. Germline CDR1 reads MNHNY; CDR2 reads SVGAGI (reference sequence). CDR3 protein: CASTRDSLDKQYF. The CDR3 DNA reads TGTGCCAGCACCCGGGACTCCCTAGATAAGCAGTACTTC.

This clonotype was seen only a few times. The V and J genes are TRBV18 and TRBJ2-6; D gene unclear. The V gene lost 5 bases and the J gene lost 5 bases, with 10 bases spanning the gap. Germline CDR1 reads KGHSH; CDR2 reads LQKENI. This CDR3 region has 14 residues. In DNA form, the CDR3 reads TGTGCCAGCTCATCTCAACAAAGGGCCAACGTCCTGACTTTC. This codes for CASSSQQRANVLTF. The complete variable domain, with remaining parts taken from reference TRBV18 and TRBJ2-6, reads NAGVMQNPRHLVRRRGQEARLRCSPMKGHSHVYWYRQLPEEGLKFMVYLQKENIIDESGMPKERFSAEFPKEGPSILRIQQVVRGDSAAYFCASSSQQRANVLTFGAGSRLTVL.

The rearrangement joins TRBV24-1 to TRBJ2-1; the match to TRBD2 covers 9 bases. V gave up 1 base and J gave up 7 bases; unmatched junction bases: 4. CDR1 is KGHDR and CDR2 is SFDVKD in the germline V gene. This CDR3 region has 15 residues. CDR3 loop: CATSDFGLAGNEQFF. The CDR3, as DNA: TGTGCCACCAGTGATTTTGGGCTAGCGGGGAATGAGCAGTTCTTC.

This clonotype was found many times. This CDR3 is CSARVARTSGRADTQYF. The DNA of the CDR3 is TGCAGTGCTAGAGTCGCGAGGACTAGCGGGAGGGCAGATACGCAGTATTTT. The chain combines TRBV20-1 with TRBJ2-3, with 15 nucleotides matching TRBD2. The junction had 6 bases not matched to a gene; V was cut back by 1 base and J by 4 bases. Germline CDR1 DFQATT, CDR2 SNEGSKA (reference sequence). The CDR3 totals 17 residues.

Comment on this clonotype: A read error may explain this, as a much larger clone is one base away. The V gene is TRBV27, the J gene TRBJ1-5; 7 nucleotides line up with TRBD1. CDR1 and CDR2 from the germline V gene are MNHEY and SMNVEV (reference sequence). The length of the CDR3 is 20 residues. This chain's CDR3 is CVSSPRAPQTGPYSNQPQHF. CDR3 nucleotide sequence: TGTGTCAGCAGTCCCAGGGCCCCCCAGACAGGGCCCTATAGCAATCAGCCCCAGCATTTT.

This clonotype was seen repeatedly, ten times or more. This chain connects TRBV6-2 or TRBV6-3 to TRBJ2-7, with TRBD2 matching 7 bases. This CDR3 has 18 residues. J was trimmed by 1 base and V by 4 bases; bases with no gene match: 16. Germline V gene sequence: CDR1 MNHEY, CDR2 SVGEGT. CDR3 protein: CASSSAGFSTITSYEQYF. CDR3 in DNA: TGTGCCAGCAGTTCAGCGGGATTTTCAACTATAACGTCCTACGAGCAGTACTTC.

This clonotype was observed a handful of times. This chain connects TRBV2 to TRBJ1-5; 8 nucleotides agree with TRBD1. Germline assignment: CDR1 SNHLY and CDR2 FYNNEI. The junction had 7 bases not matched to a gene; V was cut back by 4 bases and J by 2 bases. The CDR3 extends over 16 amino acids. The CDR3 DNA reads TGTGCCAGCAGTGCCAGGGGGCTTTCGGGCAATCAGCCCCAGCATTTT. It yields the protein CASSARGLSGNQPQHF.

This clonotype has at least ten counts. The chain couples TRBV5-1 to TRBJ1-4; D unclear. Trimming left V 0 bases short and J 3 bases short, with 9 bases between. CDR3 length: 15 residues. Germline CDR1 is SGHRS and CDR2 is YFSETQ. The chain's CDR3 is CASSLVPDPNEKLFF. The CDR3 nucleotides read TGCGCCAGCAGCTTGGTACCGGACCCTAATGAAAAACTGTTTTTT.

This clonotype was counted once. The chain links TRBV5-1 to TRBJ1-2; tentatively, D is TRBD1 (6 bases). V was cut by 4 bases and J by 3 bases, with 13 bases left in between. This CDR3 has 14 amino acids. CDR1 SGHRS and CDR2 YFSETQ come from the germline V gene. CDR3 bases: TGCGCCAGCAGCCAAGGACAGCAGTACTATGGCTACACCTTC. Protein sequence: CASSQGQQYYGYTF.

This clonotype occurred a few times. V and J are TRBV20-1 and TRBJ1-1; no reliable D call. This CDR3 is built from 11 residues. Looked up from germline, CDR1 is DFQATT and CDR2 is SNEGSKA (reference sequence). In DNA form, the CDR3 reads TGCAGCACCCGGGGGAACACTGAAGCTTTCTTT. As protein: CSTRGNTEAFF.

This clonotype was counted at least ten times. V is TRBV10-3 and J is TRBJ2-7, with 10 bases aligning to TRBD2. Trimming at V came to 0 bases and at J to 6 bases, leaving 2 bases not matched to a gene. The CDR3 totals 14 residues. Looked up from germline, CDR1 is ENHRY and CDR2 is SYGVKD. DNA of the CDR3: TGTGCCATCAGTGAGTCGGCTAGCGGGGGCGAGCAGTACTTC. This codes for CAISESASGGEQYF.

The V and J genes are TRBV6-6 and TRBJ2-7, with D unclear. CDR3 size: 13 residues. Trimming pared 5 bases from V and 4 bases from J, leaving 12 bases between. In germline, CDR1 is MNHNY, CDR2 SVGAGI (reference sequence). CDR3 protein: CASSGALWYEQYF. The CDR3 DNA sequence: TGTGCCAGCAGTGGCGCCCTCTGGTACGAGCAGTACTTC.

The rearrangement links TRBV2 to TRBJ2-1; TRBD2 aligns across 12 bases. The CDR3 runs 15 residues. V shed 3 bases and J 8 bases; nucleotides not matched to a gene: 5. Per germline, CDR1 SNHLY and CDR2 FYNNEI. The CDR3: CASSERLAGVYEQFF. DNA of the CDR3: TGTGCCAGCAGTGAGAGACTAGCGGGAGTCTATGAGCAGTTCTTC.

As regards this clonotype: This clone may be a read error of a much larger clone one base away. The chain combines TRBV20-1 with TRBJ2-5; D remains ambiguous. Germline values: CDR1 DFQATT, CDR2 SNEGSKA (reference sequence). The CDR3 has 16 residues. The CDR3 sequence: CSARDLLPRTKEAQYF. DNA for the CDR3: TGCAGTGCTAGAGATTTACTTCCTAGGACCAAAGAGGCCCAGTACTTC.

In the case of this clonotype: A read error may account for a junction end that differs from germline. The DNA for the CDR3 is TGCGCCAGCTCCTTAGGGATAGCCAAAAGCATTCAGTACTTC. Translating it yields CASSLGIAKSIQYF. The chain recombines TRBV5-1 with TRBJ2-4; D uncertain. Germline CDR1 reads SGHRS; CDR2 reads YFSETQ. The CDR3 has 14 amino acids.

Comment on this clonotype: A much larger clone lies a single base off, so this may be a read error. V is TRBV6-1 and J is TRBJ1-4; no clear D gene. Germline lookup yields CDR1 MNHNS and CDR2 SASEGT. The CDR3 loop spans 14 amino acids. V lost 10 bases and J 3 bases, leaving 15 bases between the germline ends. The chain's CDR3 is CATSAGRSNEKLFF. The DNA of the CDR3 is TGTGCCACCTCCGCCGGGCGGTCTAATGAAAAACTGTTTTTT.

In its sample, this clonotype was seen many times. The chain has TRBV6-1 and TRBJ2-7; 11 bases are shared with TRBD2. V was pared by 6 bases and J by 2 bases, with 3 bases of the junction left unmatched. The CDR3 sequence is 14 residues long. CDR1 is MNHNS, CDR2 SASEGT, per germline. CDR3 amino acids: CASRETSGTYEQYF. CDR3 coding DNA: TGTGCCAGCAGGGAGACTAGCGGGACCTACGAGCAGTACTTC.

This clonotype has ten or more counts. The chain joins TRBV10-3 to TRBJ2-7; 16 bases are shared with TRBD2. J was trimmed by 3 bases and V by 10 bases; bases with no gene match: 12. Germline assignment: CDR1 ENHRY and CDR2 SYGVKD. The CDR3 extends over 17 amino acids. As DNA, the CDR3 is TGTGCCACCTTTCCGGGACTAGCGGGAGGGGGTCACTACGAGCAGTACTTC. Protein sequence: CATFPGLAGGGHYEQYF.